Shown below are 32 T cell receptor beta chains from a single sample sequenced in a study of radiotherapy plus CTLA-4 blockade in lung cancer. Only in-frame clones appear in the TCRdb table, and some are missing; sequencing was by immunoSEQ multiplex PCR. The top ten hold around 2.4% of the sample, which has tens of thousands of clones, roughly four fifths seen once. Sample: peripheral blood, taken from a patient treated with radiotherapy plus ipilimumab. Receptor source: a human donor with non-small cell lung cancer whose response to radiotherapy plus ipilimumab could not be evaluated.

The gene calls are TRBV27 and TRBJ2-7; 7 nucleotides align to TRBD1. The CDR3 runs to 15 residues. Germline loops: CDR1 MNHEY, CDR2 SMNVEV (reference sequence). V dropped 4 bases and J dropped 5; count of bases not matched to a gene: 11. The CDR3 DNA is TGTGCCAGCAGTTCCAGGAATCGAGGGGGCAACGAGCAGTACTTC. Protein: CASSSRNRGGNEQYF.

The CDR3 is CASSERPGFDEKLFF. DNA for the CDR3: TGTGCCAGCAGTGAAAGGCCGGGTTTCGATGAAAAACTGTTTTTT. The V call is TRBV6-1, the J call TRBJ1-4; no firm D call. This CDR3 region has 15 residues. From germline, CDR1 is MNHNS and CDR2 SASEGT. V was pared by 2 bases and J by 6 bases, with 13 bases between.

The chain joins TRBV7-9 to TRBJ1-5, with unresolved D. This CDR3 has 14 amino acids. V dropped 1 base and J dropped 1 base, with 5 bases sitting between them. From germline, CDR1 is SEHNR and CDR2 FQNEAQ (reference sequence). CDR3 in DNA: TGTGCCAGCAGCTTAGATATCAGCAATCAGCCCCAGCATTTT. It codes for CASSLDISNQPQHF.

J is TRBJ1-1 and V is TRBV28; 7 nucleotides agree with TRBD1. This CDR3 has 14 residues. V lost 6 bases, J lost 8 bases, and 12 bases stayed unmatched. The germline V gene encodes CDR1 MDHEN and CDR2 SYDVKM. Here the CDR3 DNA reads TGTGCCAGCAGCACGACAGGGCTTGGACAGGAAGCTTTCTTT. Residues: CASSTTGLGQEAFF.

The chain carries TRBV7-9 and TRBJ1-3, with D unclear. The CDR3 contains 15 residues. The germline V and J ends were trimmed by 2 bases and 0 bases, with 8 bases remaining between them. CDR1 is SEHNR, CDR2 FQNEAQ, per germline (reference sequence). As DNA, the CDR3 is TGTGCCAGCAGCTTACCCGCGGACTCTGGAAACACCATATATTTT. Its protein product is CASSLPADSGNTIYF.

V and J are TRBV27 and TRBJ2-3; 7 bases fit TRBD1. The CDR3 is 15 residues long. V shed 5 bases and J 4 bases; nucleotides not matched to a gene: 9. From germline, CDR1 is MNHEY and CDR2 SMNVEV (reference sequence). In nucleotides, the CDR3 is TGTGCCAGCAGTCAACAGGGGCTTGGGGCAGATACGCAGTATTTT. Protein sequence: CASSQQGLGADTQYF.

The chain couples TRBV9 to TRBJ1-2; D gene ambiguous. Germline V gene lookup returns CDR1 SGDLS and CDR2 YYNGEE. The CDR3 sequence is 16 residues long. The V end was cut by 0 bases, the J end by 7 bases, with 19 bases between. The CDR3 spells CASSVASTMLVGGYTF. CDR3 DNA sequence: TGTGCCAGCAGCGTAGCTTCGACTATGCTAGTCGGTGGCTACACCTTC.

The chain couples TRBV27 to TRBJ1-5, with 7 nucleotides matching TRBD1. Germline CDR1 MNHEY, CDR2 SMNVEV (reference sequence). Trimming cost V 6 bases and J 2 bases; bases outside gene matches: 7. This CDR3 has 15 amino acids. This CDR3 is CASSEGGGGNQPQHF. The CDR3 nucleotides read TGTGCCAGCAGCGAAGGGGGCGGTGGCAATCAGCCCCAGCATTTT.

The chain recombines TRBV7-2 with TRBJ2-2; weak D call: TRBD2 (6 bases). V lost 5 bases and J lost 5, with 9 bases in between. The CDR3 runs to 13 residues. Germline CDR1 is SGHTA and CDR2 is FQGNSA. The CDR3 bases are TGTGCCAGCAGCCTACGGGGGACCGGGGAGCTGTTTTTT. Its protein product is CASSLRGTGELFF. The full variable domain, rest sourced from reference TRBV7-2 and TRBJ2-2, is GAGVSQSPSNKVTEKGKDVELRCDPISGHTALYWYRQSLGQGLEFLIYFQGNSAPDKSGLPSDRFSAERTGGSVSTLTIQRTQQEDSAVYLCASSLRGTGELFFGEGSRLTVL.

CDR3 in amino acids: CASSLLGTGNEQFF. CDR3 coding DNA: TGCGCCAGCAGCCTACTAGGGACAGGAAATGAGCAGTTCTTC. The chain links TRBV4-3 to TRBJ2-1, with 8 bases identical to TRBD1. J was trimmed by 7 bases and V by 4 bases; bases with no gene match: 6. Germline CDR1 reads LGHNA; CDR2 reads YSLEER. The CDR3 sequence is 14 residues long.

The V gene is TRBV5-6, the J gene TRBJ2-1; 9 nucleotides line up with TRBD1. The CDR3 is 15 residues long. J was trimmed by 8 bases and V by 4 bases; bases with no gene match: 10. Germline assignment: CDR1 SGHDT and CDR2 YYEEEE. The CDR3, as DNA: TGTGCCAGCAGCATACCGGGACAGGGAAGGGATGAGCAGTTCTTC. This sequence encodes CASSIPGQGRDEQFF. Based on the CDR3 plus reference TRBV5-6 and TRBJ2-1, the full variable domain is DAGVTQSPTHLIKTRGQQVTLRCSPKSGHDTVSWYQQALGQGPQFIFQYYEEEERQRGNFPDRFSGHQFPNYSSELNVNALLLGDSALYLCASSIPGQGRDEQFFGPGTRLTVL.

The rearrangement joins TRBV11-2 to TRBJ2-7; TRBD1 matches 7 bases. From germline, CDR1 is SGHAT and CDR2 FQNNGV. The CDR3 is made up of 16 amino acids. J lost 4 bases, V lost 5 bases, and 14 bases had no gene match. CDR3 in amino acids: CASSPRGQAGEYEQYF. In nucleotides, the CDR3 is TGTGCCAGCAGCCCGAGGGGGCAAGCCGGGGAGTACGAGCAGTACTTC.

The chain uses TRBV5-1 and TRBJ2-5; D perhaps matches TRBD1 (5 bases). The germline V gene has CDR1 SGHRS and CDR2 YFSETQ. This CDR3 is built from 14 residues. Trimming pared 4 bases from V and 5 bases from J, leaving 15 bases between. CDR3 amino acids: CASSPRQSEETQYF. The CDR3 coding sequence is TGCGCCAGCAGCCCACGACAGTCCGAGGAGACCCAGTACTTC.

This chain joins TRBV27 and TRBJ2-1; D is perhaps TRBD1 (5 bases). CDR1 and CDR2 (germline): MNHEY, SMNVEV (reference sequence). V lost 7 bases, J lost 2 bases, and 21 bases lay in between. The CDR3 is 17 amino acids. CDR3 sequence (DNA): TGTGCCAGCATTTCTCTCTTGTCCAAGGGGCCCTACAATGAGCAGTTCTTC. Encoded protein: CASISLLSKGPYNEQFF.

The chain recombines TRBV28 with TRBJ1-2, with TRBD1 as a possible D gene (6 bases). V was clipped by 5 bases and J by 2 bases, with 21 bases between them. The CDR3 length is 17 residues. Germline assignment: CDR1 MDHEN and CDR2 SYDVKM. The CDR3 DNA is TGTGCCAGCAGTCCTACTCTCCGGGACACCCAAAACTATGGCTACACCTTC. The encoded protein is CASSPTLRDTQNYGYTF.

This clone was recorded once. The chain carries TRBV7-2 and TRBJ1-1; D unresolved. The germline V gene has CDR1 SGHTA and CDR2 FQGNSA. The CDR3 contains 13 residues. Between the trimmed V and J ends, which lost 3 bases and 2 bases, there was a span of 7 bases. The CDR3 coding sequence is TGTGCCAGCAGCTTTACGGTTAACACTGAAGCTTTCTTT. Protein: CASSFTVNTEAFF.

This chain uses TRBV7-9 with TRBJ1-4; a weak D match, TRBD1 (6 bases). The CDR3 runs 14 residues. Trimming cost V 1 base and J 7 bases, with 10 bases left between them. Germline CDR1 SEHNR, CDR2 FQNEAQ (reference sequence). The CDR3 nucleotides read TGTGCCAGCAGCTTAGGGGACATTAGTGAAAAACTGTTTTTT. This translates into CASSLGDISEKLFF.

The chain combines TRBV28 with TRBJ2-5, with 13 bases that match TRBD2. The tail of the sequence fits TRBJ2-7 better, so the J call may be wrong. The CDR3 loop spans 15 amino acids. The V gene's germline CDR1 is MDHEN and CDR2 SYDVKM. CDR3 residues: CASSITSGRVYEQYF. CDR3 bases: TGTGCCAGCAGTATCACTAGCGGGAGGGTATACGAGCAGTACTTC.

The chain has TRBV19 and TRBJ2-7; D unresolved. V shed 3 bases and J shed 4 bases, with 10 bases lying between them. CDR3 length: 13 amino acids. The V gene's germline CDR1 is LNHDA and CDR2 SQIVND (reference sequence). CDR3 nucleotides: TGTGCCAGTAGTATGACACCCCTTTACGAGCAGTACTTC. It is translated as CASSMTPLYEQYF.

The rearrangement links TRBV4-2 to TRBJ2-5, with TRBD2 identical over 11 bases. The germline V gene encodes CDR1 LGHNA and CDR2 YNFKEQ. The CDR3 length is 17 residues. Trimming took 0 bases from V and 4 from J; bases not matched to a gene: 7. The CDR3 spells CASSQEKSSGRGETQYF. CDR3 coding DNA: TGTGCCAGCAGCCAAGAGAAGAGTAGCGGGAGGGGAGAGACCCAGTACTTC.

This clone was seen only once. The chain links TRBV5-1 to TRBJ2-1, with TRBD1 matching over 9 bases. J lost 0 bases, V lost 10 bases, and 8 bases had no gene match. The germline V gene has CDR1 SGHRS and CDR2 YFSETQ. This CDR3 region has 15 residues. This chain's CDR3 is CASRGTGHSYNEQFF. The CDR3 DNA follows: TGCGCCTCCCGGGGGACAGGGCACTCCTACAATGAGCAGTTCTTC.

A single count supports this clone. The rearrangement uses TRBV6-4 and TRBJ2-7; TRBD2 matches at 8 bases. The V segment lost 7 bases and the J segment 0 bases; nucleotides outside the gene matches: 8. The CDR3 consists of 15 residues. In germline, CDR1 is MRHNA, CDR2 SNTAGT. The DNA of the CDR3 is TGTGCCAGCATCAGCGGGGGCCCAAGCTCCTACGAGCAGTACTTC. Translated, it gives CASISGGPSSYEQYF.

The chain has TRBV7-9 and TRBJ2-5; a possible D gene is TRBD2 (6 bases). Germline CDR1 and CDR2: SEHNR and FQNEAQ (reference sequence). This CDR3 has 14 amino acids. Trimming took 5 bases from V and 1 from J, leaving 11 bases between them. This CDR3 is CASSPAGGQETQYF. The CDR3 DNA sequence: TGTGCCAGCAGCCCAGCCGGGGGCCAAGAGACCCAGTACTTC.

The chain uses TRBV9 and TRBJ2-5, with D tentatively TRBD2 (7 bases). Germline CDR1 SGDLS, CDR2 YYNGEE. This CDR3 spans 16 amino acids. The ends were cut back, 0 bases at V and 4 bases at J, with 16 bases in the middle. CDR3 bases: TGTGCCAGCAGCGTAGCGGCCAGGGGAGGGGGAGAGACCCAGTACTTC. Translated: CASSVAARGGGETQYF.

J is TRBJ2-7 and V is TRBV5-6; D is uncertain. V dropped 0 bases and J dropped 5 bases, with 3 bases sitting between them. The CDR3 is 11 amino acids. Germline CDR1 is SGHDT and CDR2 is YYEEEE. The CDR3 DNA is TGTGCCAGCAGCTTGGCCGACGAGCAGTACTTC. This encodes CASSLADEQYF.

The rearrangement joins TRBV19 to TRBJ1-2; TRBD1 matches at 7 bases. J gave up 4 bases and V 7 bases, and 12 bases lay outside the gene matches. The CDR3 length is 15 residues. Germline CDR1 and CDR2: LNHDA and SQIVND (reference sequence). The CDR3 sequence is CASIQGGRSAYGYTF. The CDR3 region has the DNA TGTGCCAGTATCCAAGGGGGCAGGTCAGCCTATGGCTACACCTTC. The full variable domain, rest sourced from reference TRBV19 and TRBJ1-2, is DGGITQSPKYLFRKEGQNVTLSCEQNLNHDAMYWYRQDPGQGLRLIYYSQIVNDFQKGDIAEGYSVSREKKESFPLTVTSAQKNPTAFYLCASIQGGRSAYGYTFGSGTRLTVV.

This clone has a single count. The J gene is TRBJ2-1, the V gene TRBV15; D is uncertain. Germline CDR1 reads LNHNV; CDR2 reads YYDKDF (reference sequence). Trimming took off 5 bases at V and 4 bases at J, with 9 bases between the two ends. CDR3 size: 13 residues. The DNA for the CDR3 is TGTGCCACCAGCTCCTCTAGTTACAATGAGCAGTTCTTC. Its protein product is CATSSSSYNEQFF.

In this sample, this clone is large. The CDR3 loop reads CASSLGGDEQYF. In DNA, the CDR3 is TGTGCCAGCAGCTTGGGGGGAGACGAGCAGTACTTC. The gene calls are TRBV13 and TRBJ2-7, with D possibly TRBD2 on 6 matching bases. There are 12 residues in the CDR3. Germline V gene data show CDR1 as PRHDT and CDR2 as FYEKMQ (reference sequence). The V end lost 3 bases, the J end lost 5 bases, and 8 bases lay between the germline ends.

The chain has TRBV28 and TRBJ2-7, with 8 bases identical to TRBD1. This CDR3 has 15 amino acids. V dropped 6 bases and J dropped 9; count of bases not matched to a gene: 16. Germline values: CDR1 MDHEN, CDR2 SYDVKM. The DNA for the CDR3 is TGTGCCAGCAGCCTCTCGAGGACAGGGAGTATCGGGCAGTACTTC. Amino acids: CASSLSRTGSIGQYF.

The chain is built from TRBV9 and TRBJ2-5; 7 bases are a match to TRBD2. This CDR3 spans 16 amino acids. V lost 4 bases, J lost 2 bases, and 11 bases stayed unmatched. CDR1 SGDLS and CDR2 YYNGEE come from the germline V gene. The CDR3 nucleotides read TGTGCCAGCAGCCCTTCTAGCGGCCCCCCTCAAGAGACCCAGTACTTC. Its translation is CASSPSSGPPQETQYF.

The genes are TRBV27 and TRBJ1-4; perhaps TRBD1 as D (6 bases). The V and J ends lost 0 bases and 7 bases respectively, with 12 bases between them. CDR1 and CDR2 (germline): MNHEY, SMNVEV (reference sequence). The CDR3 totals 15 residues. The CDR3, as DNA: TGTGCCAGCAGTTTATCGGGGGCCAGGGGTGAAAAACTGTTTTTT. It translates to CASSLSGARGEKLFF.

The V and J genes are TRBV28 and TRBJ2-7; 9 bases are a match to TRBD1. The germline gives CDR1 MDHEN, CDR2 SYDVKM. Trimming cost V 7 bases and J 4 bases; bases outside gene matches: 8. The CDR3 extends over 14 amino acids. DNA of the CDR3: TGTGCCAGCAACCCACAGGGGGCCGAATACGAGCAGTACTTC. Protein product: CASNPQGAEYEQYF.